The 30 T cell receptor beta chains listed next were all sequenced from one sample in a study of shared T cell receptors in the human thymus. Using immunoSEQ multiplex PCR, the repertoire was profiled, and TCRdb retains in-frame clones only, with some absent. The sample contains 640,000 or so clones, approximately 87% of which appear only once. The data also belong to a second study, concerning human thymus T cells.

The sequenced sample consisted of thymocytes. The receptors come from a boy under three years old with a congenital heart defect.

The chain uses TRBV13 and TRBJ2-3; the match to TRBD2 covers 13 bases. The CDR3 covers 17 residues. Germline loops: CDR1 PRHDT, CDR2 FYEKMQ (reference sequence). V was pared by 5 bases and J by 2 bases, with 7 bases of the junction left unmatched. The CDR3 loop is CASSPWTSGSFTDTQYF. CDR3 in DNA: TGTGCCAGCAGCCCCTGGACTAGCGGGAGTTTCACAGATACGCAGTATTTT.

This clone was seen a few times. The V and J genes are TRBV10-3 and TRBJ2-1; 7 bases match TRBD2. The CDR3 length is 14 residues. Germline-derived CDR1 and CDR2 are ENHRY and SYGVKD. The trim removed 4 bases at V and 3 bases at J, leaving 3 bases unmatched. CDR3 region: CAISVTSFYNEQFF. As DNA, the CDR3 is TGTGCCATCAGTGTGACTAGCTTCTACAATGAGCAGTTCTTC.

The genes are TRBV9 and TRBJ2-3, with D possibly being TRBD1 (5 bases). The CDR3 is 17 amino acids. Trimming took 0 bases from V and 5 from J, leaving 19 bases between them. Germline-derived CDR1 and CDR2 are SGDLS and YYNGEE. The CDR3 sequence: CASSVVGDSRSLDTQYF. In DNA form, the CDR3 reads TGTGCCAGCAGCGTAGTTGGAGACAGCAGGTCCCTAGATACGCAGTATTTT.

As DNA, the CDR3 is TGCGCCAGCAGCTTTAAAACTAGCCCCTACGAGCAGTACTTC. Its protein product is CASSFKTSPYEQYF. The genes are TRBV5-1 and TRBJ2-7, with a weak D call TRBD2 (6 bases). The CDR3 runs to 14 residues. V lost 2 bases, J lost 2 bases, and 11 bases lay in between. CDR1 and CDR2 (germline): SGHRS, YFSETQ.

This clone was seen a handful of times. The CDR3 protein is CASSLTPRGRGIPYEQYF. The CDR3 DNA reads as TGTGCCAGCAGCTTAACCCCTCGGGGCAGGGGGATTCCCTACGAGCAGTACTTC. The chain uses TRBV5-4 and TRBJ2-7; 7 bases are a match to TRBD1. Germline V gene data show CDR1 as SGHNT and CDR2 as YYREEE (reference sequence). Trimming took 2 bases from V and 2 from J; bases not matched to a gene: 16. The CDR3 length is 18 residues.

Written as DNA, the CDR3 is TGCGCCAGCAGCCATTCCGGCGGGCTGGAGACCCAGTACTTC. The encoded protein is CASSHSGGLETQYF. This rearrangement joins TRBV4-1 to TRBJ2-5; D is perhaps TRBD2 (5 bases). The CDR3 sequence is 14 residues long. CDR1 and CDR2 from the germline V gene are MGHRA and YSYEKL. V dropped 3 bases and J dropped 5 bases, with 13 bases sitting between them.

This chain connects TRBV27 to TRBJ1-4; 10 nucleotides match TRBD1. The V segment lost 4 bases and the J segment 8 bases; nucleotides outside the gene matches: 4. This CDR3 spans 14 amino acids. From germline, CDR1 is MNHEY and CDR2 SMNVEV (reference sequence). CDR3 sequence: CASSWTGGAEKLFF. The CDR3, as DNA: TGTGCCAGCAGTTGGACAGGGGGTGCCGAAAAACTGTTTTTT.

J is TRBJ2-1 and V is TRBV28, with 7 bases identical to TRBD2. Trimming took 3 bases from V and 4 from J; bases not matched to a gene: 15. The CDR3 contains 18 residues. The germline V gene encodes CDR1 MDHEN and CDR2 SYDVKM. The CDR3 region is CASSLPGPGREPYNEQFF. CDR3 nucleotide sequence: TGTGCCAGCAGTTTGCCGGGGCCGGGGCGGGAGCCGTACAATGAGCAGTTCTTC. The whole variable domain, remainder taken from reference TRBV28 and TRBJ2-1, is DVKVTQSSRYLVKRTGEKVFLECVQDMDHENMFWYRQDPGLGLRLIYFSYDVKMKEKGDIPEGYSVSREKKERFSLILESASTNQTSMYLCASSLPGPGREPYNEQFFGPGTRLTVL.

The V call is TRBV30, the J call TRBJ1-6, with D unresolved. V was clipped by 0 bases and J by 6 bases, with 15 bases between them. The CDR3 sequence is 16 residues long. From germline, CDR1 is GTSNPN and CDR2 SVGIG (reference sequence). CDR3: CAWSVQAVYPNSPLHF. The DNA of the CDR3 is TGTGCCTGGAGTGTGCAGGCCGTTTACCCTAATTCACCCCTCCACTTT.

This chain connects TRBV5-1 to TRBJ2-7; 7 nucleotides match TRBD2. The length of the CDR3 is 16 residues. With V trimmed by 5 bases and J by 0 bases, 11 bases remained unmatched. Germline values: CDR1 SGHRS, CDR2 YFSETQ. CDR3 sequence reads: CASRKGLSRSSYEQYF. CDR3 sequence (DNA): TGCGCCAGCAGAAAGGGACTATCGAGAAGCTCCTACGAGCAGTACTTC.

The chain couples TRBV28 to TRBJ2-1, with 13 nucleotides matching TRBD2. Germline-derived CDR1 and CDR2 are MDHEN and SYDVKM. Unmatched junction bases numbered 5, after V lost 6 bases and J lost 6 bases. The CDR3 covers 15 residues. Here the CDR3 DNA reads TGTGCCAGCAGCCATACTAGCGGGGGGGCCAATGAGCAGTTCTTC. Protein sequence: CASSHTSGGANEQFF.

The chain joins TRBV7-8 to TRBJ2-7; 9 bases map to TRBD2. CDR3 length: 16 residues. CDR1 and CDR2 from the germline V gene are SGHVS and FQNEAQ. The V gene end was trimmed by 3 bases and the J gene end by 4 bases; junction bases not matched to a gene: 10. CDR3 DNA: TGTGCCAGCAGCTTGCCCGTCGTAGCGGGGGAGTACGAGCAGTACTTC. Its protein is CASSLPVVAGEYEQYF.

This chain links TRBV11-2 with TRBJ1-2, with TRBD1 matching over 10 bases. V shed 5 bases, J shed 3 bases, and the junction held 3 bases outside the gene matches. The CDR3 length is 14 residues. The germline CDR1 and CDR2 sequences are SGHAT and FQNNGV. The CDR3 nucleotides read TGTGCCAGCAGCCGACAGGGGGCAGACTATGGCTACACCTTC. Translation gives CASSRQGADYGYTF.

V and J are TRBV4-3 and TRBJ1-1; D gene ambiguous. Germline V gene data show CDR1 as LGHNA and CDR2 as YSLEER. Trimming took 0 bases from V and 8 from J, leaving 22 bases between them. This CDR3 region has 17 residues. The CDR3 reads CASSQDPPTVTVTEAFF. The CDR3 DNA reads TGCGCCAGCAGCCAAGATCCCCCCACAGTTACCGTGACCGAAGCTTTCTTT.

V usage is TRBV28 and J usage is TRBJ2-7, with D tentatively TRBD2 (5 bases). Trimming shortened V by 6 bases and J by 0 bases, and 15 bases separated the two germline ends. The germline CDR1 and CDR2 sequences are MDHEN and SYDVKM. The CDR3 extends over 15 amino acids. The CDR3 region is CASSLSAVFSYEQYF. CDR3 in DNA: TGTGCCAGCAGCCTTAGCGCGGTCTTCTCCTACGAGCAGTACTTC. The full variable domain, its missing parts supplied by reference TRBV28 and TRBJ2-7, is DVKVTQSSRYLVKRTGEKVFLECVQDMDHENMFWYRQDPGLGLRLIYFSYDVKMKEKGDIPEGYSVSREKKERFSLILESASTNQTSMYLCASSLSAVFSYEQYFGPGTRLTVT.

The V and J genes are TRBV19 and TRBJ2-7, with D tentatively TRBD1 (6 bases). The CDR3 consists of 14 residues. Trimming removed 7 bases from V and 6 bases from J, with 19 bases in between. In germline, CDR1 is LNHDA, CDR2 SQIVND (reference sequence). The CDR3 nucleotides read TGTGCCAGTACGAGGATTGGGGGCAGGGGCGAGCAGTACTTC. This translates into CASTRIGGRGEQYF.

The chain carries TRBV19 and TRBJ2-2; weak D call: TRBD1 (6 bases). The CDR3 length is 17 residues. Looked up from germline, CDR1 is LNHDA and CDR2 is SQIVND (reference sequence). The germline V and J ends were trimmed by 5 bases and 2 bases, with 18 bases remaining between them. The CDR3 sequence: CASSFSPDRLNTGELFF. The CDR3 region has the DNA TGTGCCAGTAGTTTCTCCCCTGACAGGCTTAACACCGGGGAGCTGTTTTTT.

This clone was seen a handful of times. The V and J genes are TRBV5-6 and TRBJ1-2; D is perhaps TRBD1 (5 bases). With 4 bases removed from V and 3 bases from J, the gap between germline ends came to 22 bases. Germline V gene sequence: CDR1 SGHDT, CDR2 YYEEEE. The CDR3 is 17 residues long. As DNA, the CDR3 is TGTGCCAGCAGCCCGAAGGAGGGGCGGGTCTTGGACTATGGCTACACCTTC. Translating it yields CASSPKEGRVLDYGYTF.

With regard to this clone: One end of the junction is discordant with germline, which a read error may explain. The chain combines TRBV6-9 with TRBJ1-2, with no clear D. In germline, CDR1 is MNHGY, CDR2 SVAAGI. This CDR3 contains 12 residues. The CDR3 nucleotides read TGTGCCAGCATTTATGGAGGGAAGAGCTACACCTTC. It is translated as CASIYGGKSYTF.

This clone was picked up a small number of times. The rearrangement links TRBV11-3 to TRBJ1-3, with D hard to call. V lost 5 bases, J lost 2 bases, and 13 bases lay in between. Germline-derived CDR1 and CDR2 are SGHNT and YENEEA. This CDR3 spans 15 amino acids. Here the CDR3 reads CASSPRRVAGNTIYF. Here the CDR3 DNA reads TGTGCCAGCAGCCCCCGGAGGGTCGCTGGAAACACCATATATTTT.

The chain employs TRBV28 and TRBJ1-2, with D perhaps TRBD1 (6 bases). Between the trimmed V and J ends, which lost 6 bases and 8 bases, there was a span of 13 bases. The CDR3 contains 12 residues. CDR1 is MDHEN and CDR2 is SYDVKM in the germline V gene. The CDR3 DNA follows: TGTGCCAGCAGGCCAGGGGCGGGCGGCTACACCTTC. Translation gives CASRPGAGGYTF.

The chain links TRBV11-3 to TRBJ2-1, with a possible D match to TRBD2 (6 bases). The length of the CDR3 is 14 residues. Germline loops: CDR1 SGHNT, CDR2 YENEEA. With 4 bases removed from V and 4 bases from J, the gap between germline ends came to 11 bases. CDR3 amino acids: CASSWGDQYNEQFF. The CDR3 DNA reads TGTGCCAGCAGCTGGGGGGACCAATACAATGAGCAGTTCTTC.

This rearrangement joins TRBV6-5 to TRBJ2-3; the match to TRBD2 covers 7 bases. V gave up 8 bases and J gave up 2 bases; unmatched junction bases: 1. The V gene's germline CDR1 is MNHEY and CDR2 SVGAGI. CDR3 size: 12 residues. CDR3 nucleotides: TGTGCCAGCGGGGGGGACACAGATACGCAGTATTTT. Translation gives CASGGDTDTQYF.

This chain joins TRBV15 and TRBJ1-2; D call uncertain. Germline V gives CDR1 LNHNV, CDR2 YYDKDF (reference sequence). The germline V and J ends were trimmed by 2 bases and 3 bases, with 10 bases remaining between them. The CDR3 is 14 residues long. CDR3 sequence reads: CATSRIRPDYGYTF. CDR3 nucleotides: TGTGCCACCAGCAGAATCCGTCCTGACTATGGCTACACCTTC.

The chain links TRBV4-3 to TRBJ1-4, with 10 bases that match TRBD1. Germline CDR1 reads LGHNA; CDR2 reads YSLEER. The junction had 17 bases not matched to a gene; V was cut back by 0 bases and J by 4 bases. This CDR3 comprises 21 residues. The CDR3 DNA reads TGCGCCAGCAGCCAAGATCGAATAGGTTCTAGGACAGGGGGGGGTAATGAAAAACTGTTTTTT. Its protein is CASSQDRIGSRTGGGNEKLFF.

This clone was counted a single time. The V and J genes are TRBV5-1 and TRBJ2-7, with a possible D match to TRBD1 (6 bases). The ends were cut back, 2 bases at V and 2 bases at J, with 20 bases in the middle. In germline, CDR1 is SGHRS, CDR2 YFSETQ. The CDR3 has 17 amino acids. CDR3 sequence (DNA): TGCGCCAGCAGCTTCAACCCAGTGCCAGGGGCCGCCTACGAGCAGTACTTC. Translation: CASSFNPVPGAAYEQYF.

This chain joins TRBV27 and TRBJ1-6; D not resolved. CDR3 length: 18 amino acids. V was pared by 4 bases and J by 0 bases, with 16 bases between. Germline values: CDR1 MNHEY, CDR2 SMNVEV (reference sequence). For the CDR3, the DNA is TGTGCCAGCAGTTATACCGGAGGGCGAAGCTCCTATAATTCACCCCTCCACTTT. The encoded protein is CASSYTGGRSSYNSPLHF.

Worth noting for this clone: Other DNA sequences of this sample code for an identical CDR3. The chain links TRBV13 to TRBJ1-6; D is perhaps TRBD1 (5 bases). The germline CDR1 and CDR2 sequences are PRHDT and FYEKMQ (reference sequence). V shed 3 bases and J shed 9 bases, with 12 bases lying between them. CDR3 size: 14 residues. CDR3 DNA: TGTGCCAGCAGCTTCAGGGAATTTTCTTCACCCCTCCACTTT. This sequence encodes CASSFREFSSPLHF.

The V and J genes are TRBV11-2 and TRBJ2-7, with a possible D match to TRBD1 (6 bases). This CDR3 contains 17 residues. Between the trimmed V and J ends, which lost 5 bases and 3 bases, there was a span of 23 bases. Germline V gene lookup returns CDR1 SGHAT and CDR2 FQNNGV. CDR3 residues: CASSTHTDSLDLYEQYF. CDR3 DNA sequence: TGTGCCAGCAGCACCCACACGGACAGCCTGGACCTCTACGAGCAGTACTTC.

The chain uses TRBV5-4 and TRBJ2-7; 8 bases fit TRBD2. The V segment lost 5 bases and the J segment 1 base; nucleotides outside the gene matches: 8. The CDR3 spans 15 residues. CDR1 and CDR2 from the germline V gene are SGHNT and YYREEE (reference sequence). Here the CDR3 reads CASRNNTSGSYEQYF. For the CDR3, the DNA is TGTGCCAGCAGAAATAATACTAGCGGATCCTACGAGCAGTACTTC.